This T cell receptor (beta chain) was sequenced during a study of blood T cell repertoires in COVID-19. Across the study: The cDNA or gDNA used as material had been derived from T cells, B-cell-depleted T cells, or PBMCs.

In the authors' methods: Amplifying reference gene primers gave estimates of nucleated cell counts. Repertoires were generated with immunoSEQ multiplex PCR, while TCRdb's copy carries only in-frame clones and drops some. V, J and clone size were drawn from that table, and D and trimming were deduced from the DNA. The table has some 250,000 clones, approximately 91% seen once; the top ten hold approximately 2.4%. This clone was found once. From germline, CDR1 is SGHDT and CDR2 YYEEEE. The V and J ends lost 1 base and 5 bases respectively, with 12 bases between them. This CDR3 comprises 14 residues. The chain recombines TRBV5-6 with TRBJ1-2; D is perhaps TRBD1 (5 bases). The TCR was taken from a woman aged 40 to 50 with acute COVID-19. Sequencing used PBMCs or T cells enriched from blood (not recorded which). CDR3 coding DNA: TGTGCCAGCAGCTTGAGGGGATTTGCGTATGGCTACACCTTC. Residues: CASSLRGFAYGYTF.